These 28 T cell receptor beta chains were sequenced from one sample in a study of T cell repertoires in cytomegalovirus infection. TCRdb called the reads again in MiXCR, with one record for every CDR3 protein. The table has fewer than 80,000 distinct CDR3 sequences, roughly 3.6% seen once. Sequenced sample: PBMCs. All receptors derive from a human donor in good health (CMV status not recorded). Some clones in this sample may be carry-over from other donors' samples.

Many counts were recorded for this clonotype. V usage is TRBV15 and J usage is TRBJ1-1; TRBD1 matches 8 bases. The CDR3 is 14 residues long. Trimming took 4 bases from V and 1 from J; bases not matched to a gene: 2. Germline loops: CDR1 LNHNV, CDR2 YYDKDF (reference sequence). The DNA of the CDR3 is TGTGCCACCAGCACCGGACAGGGGAACACTGAAGCTTTCTTT. It specifies CATSTGQGNTEAFF.

This clonotype was detected many times. CDR3 in amino acids: CASSIWNTDTQYF. For the CDR3, the DNA is TGTGCCAGCAGTATCTGGAACACAGATACGCAGTATTTT. This chain links TRBV12-3 or TRBV12-4 with TRBJ2-3; D gene ambiguous. V was pared by 5 bases and J by 2 bases, with 8 bases between. CDR3 length: 13 residues.

This clonotype was observed at least ten times. The gene calls are TRBV6-2 or TRBV6-3 and TRBJ2-2; D is possibly TRBD1 or TRBD2 (6 bases each). The CDR3 spans 14 residues. V was cut by 6 bases and J by 5 bases, with 13 bases left in between. From germline, CDR1 is MNHEY and CDR2 SVGEGT. The chain's CDR3 is CASRWGARTGELFF. Written as DNA, the CDR3 is TGTGCCAGCAGATGGGGGGCAAGGACCGGGGAGCTGTTTTTT.

This clonotype was seen at least ten times. The V call is TRBV6-2 or TRBV6-3, the J call TRBJ1-5; possibly TRBD1 for D (5 bases). The ends were cut back, 8 bases at V and 9 bases at J, with 20 bases in the middle. CDR3 length equals 14 residues. The V gene's germline CDR1 is MNHEY and CDR2 SVGEGT. CDR3 in amino acids: CASRPGGQLGPQHF. DNA of the CDR3: TGTGCCAGCCGCCCTGGTGGACAACTGGGGCCCCAGCATTTT.

This clonotype has at least ten counts. The V call is TRBV6-6, the J call TRBJ2-5; D unresolved. The CDR3 spans 16 residues. V dropped 0 bases and J dropped 0 bases, with 11 bases sitting between them. CDR1 is MNHNY, CDR2 SVGAGI, per germline (reference sequence). CDR3 nucleotide sequence: TGTGCCAGCAGTTACTCGACGCAGGTGTACCAAGAGACCCAGTACTTC. It translates to CASSYSTQVYQETQYF.

This clonotype showed up many times. J is TRBJ1-6 and V is TRBV20-1, with unresolved D. Germline loops: CDR1 DFQATT, CDR2 SNEGSKA (reference sequence). The CDR3 loop spans 16 amino acids. The ends were cut back, 0 bases at V and 0 bases at J, with 9 bases in the middle. As DNA, the CDR3 is TGCAGTGCTAGAGACTCACGACGCTCCTATAATTCACCCCTCCACTTT. Translating gives CSARDSRRSYNSPLHF.

V is TRBV6-2 or TRBV6-3 and J is TRBJ2-5; D is ambiguous. Germline V gene lookup returns CDR1 MNHEY and CDR2 SVGEGT. The ends were cut back, 2 bases at V and 4 bases at J, with 8 bases in the middle. This CDR3 spans 13 amino acids. The CDR3 reads CASSYVAAETQYF. CDR3 in DNA: TGTGCCAGCAGTTACGTCGCGGCAGAGACCCAGTACTTC.

As for this clonotype: A much larger clone is a single base away; this may be a read error. The chain employs TRBV15 and TRBJ1-4; no definite D call. CDR3 size: 16 residues. Germline V gene data show CDR1 as LNHNV and CDR2 as YYDKDF (reference sequence). As DNA, the CDR3 is TGTGCCACCAGCAGGGTGGGCAGCGCAACTAATGGAAAACTGTTTTTT. Translated, it gives CATSRVGSATNGKLFF. Full variable domain (remainder filled in from reference TRBV15 and TRBJ1-4): DAMVIQNPRYQVTQFGKPVTLSCSQTLNHNVMYWYQQKSSQAPKLLFHYYDKDFNNEADTPDNFQSRRPNTSFCFLDIRSPGLGDTAMYLCATSRVGSATNGKLFFGSGTQLSVL.

This clonotype came up many times. The rearrangement joins TRBV6-8 to TRBJ2-4; 11 bases line up with TRBD2. Unmatched junction bases numbered 7, after V lost 6 bases and J lost 6 bases. CDR1 and CDR2 (germline): MNHGY, SAAAGT. CDR3 length equals 15 residues. CDR3 loop: CASRLTSGVRNIQYF. CDR3 coding DNA: TGTGCCAGCAGGCTGACTAGCGGGGTTAGAAACATTCAGTACTTC.

This clonotype was detected ten times or more. V usage is TRBV6-1 and J usage is TRBJ1-1; 8 bases agree with TRBD1. Per germline, CDR1 MNHNS and CDR2 SASEGT. V lost 6 bases and J lost 6; bases outside the gene matches: 9. This CDR3 has 14 amino acids. The CDR3 nucleotides are TGTGCCAGCAGCCCGGACAGGGTTAGGCCTGAAGCTTTCTTT. Translation gives CASSPDRVRPEAFF.

This clonotype was detected only a few times. The V gene is TRBV29-1, the J gene TRBJ1-1, with D maybe TRBD1 (6 bases). V shed 5 bases and J shed 0 bases, with 10 bases lying between them. CDR1 and CDR2 (germline): SQVTM, ANQGSEA. The CDR3 totals 13 residues. The CDR3 DNA reads as TGCAGCGTTCAGGGGCTTATGAACACTGAAGCTTTCTTT. This sequence encodes CSVQGLMNTEAFF.

This clonotype occurred many times. The chain combines TRBV19 with TRBJ1-6, with D maybe TRBD1 (6 bases). Between the trimmed V and J ends, which lost 5 bases and 8 bases, there was a span of 22 bases. Germline V gives CDR1 LNHDA, CDR2 SQIVND (reference sequence). CDR3 length equals 17 residues. CDR3 nucleotide sequence: TGTGCCAGTAGTGCGGAGAACCAGGGGTACATGGATTCACCCCTCCACTTT. It translates to CASSAENQGYMDSPLHF.

This clonotype was counted at least ten times. This chain connects TRBV25-1 to TRBJ2-1; no definite D call. With 5 bases removed from V and 4 bases from J, the gap between germline ends came to 21 bases. The germline gives CDR1 MGHDK, CDR2 SYGVNS. CDR3 length: 17 amino acids. CDR3 amino acids: CASSKTAAWWEYNEQFF. Written as DNA, the CDR3 is TGTGCCAGCAGTAAAACAGCTGCCTGGTGGGAATACAATGAGCAGTTCTTC.

This clonotype was seen at least ten times. This chain connects TRBV7-9 to TRBJ1-2; the D gene is possibly TRBD1 (5 bases). V dropped 10 bases and J dropped 4 bases, with 16 bases sitting between them. Germline V gives CDR1 SEHNR, CDR2 FQNEAQ (reference sequence). There are 13 residues in the CDR3. The CDR3 nucleotides read TGTGCCACCGCCCCAGGGACCACCTATGGCTACACCTTC. This gives the protein CATAPGTTYGYTF.

This clonotype appeared once. The conserved phenylalanine or tryptophan normally closing the CDR3 is absent here, so this likely arose from a read error. In DNA, the CDR3 is TGTGCCAGCAGCTACGCAGCAATCAATAAGCCCCAGCATTTG. Translating it yields CASSYAAINKPQHL. The chain has TRBV7-9 and TRBJ1-5; D ambiguous. The CDR3 loop spans 14 amino acids. The germline CDR1 and CDR2 sequences are SEHNR and FQNEAQ (reference sequence).

This clonotype was seen ten or more times. CDR3 region: CASSPIVGGDGTEAFF. In nucleotides, the CDR3 is TGTGCCAGCAGTCCCATCGTGGGGGGGGATGGCACTGAAGCTTTCTTT. This chain links TRBV7-6 with TRBJ1-1, with D perhaps matching TRBD1 (5 bases). CDR3 length equals 16 residues. Trimming shortened V by 6 bases and J by 4 bases, and 21 bases separated the two germline ends. Germline V gene lookup returns CDR1 SGHVS and CDR2 FNYEAQ. Full variable domain (outside the CDR3, taken from reference TRBV7-6 and TRBJ1-1): GAGVSQSPRYKVTKRGQDVALRCDPISGHVSLYWYRQALGQGPEFLTYFNYEAQQDKSGLPNDRFSAERPEGSISTLTIQRTEQRDSAMYRCASSPIVGGDGTEAFFGQGTRLTVV.

This clonotype has ten or more counts. The chain has TRBV6-5 and TRBJ2-7; D is possibly TRBD1 or TRBD2 (5 bases each). V was trimmed by 10 bases and J by 7 bases, leaving 14 bases between them. CDR1 and CDR2 (germline): MNHEY, SVGAGI. There are 11 residues in the CDR3. The CDR3 region has the DNA TGTGCCACCGTGCTGAGGGGTGAGCAGTACTTC. As protein: CATVLRGEQYF.

This clonotype was seen many times. The chain employs TRBV7-2 and TRBJ1-1; 7 bases fit TRBD1. The germline gives CDR1 SGHTA, CDR2 FQGNSA. The CDR3 loop spans 15 amino acids. The trim removed 3 bases at V and 2 bases at J, leaving 6 bases unmatched. CDR3 region: CASSFIRQGNTEAFF. DNA for the CDR3: TGTGCCAGCAGCTTCATAAGACAGGGTAACACTGAAGCTTTCTTT. The variable domain in full, completed from reference TRBV7-2 and TRBJ1-1, reads GAGVSQSPSNKVTEKGKDVELRCDPISGHTALYWYRQSLGQGLEFLIYFQGNSAPDKSGLPSDRFSAERTGGSVSTLTIQRTQQEDSAVYLCASSFIRQGNTEAFFGQGTRLTVV.

This clonotype was picked up many times. V and J are TRBV28 and TRBJ2-7; D gene uncertain. Trimming stripped 8 bases from V and 1 base from J, with 18 bases between. This CDR3 has 15 residues. CDR1 and CDR2 (germline): MDHEN, SYDVKM. The CDR3 sequence is CASGVWTAESYEQYF. The CDR3 region has the DNA TGTGCCAGCGGGGTGTGGACCGCTGAGTCCTACGAGCAGTACTTC.

This clonotype was counted at least ten times. CDR3 sequence reads: CASSKAGGVTEAFF. The DNA of the CDR3 is TGTGCCAGCAGCAAAGCGGGGGGGGTCACTGAAGCTTTCTTT. The chain has TRBV7-9 and TRBJ1-1, with TRBD1 as a possible D gene (5 bases). V was cut by 5 bases and J by 4 bases, with 14 bases left in between. Per the germline V gene, CDR1 is SEHNR and CDR2 is FQNEAQ (reference sequence). The CDR3 sequence is 14 residues long.

This clonotype was recorded at least ten times. The V call is TRBV10-3, the J call TRBJ2-3; D unresolved. Germline CDR1 and CDR2: ENHRY and SYGVKD. Trimming removed 4 bases at V and 2 bases at J, with 10 bases between. The CDR3 contains 14 residues. The CDR3 reads CAISGAAYTDTQYF. For the CDR3, the DNA is TGTGCCATCAGTGGGGCAGCCTACACAGATACGCAGTATTTT.

In this sample, this clonotype turned up many times. This chain uses TRBV3-1 with TRBJ2-7; 7 bases are shared with TRBD1. Unmatched junction bases numbered 7, after V lost 6 bases and J lost 2 bases. The V gene's germline CDR1 is LGHDT and CDR2 YNNKEL (reference sequence). The CDR3 loop spans 14 amino acids. CDR3 amino acids: CASRKTGTAYEQYF. CDR3 bases: TGTGCCAGCAGAAAAACCGGGACAGCCTACGAGCAGTACTTC.

This clonotype came up many times. The chain employs TRBV12-3 or TRBV12-4 and TRBJ2-5; 9 bases line up with TRBD2. With V trimmed by 6 bases and J by 4 bases, 9 bases remained unmatched. The CDR3 is 15 residues long. The CDR3 spells CASSSKRGVRETQYF. CDR3 coding DNA: TGTGCCAGCAGCTCTAAGCGGGGGGTGAGAGAGACCCAGTACTTC.

The sample holds many counts of this clonotype. The rearrangement joins TRBV7-8 to TRBJ1-4, with no clear D. Trimming took 3 bases from V and 5 from J, leaving 4 bases between them. This CDR3 spans 12 amino acids. CDR1 SGHVS and CDR2 FQNEAQ come from the germline V gene. The CDR3 loop reads CASSLGNEKLFF. The DNA of the CDR3 is TGTGCCAGCAGCTTGGGGAATGAAAAACTGTTTTTT.

This clonotype showed up many times. This rearrangement joins TRBV7-2 to TRBJ2-7; tentatively, D is TRBD1 (6 bases). The germline V gene has CDR1 SGHTA and CDR2 FQGNSA. CDR3 size: 17 residues. V was pared by 1 base and J by 1 base, with 17 bases between. The CDR3 DNA is TGTGCCAGCAGCTTAGTGGGGCTCAAGGACAGTTCCTACGAGCAGTACTTC. This translates into CASSLVGLKDSSYEQYF.

In this sample, this clonotype turned up many times. The chain carries TRBV6-6 and TRBJ2-3; 13 nucleotides align to TRBD2. Looked up from germline, CDR1 is MNHNY and CDR2 is SVGAGI (reference sequence). J was trimmed by 2 bases and V by 5 bases; bases with no gene match: 7. This CDR3 has 17 amino acids. The CDR3 region has the DNA TGTGCCAGCAGTCGACTAGCGGGGGGCAAATTCACAGATACGCAGTATTTT. This gives the protein CASSRLAGGKFTDTQYF.

In its sample, this clonotype was seen many times. This chain connects TRBV6-2 or TRBV6-3 to TRBJ1-1; D unresolved. Germline-derived CDR1 and CDR2 are MNHEY and SVGEGT. V lost 6 bases to trimming and J lost 2 bases, with 7 bases between them. The CDR3 totals 12 residues. CDR3 loop: CASSQRNTEAFF. The DNA of the CDR3 is TGTGCCAGCAGCCAACGTAACACTGAAGCTTTCTTT.

This clonotype was seen at least ten times. The chain carries TRBV7-2 and TRBJ2-3, with D possibly called TRBD1 or TRBD2 (5 bases each). The germline V and J ends were trimmed by 5 bases and 7 bases, with 19 bases remaining between them. The V gene's germline CDR1 is SGHTA and CDR2 FQGNSA. The CDR3 has 15 amino acids. The CDR3 protein is CASSQGRPPLNTQYF. CDR3 nucleotide sequence: TGTGCCAGCAGCCAGGGACGGCCTCCGCTTAATACGCAGTATTTT. The complete variable domain, with remaining parts taken from reference TRBV7-2 and TRBJ2-3, reads GAGVSQSPSNKVTEKGKDVELRCDPISGHTALYWYRQSLGQGLEFLIYFQGNSAPDKSGLPSDRFSAERTGGSVSTLTIQRTQQEDSAVYLCASSQGRPPLNTQYFGPGTRLTVL.